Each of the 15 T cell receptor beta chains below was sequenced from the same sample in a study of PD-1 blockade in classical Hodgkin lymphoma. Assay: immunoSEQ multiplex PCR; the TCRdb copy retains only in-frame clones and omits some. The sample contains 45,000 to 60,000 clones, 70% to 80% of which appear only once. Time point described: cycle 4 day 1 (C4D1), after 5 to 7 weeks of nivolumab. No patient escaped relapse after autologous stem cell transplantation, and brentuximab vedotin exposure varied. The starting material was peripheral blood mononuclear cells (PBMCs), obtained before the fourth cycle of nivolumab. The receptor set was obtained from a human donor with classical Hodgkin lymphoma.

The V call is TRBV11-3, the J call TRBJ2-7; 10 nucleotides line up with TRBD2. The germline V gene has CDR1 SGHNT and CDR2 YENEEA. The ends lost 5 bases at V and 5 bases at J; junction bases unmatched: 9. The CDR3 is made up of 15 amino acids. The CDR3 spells CASSVGTSGAHEQYF. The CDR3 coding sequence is TGTGCCAGCAGCGTTGGAACTAGCGGGGCCCACGAGCAGTACTTC.

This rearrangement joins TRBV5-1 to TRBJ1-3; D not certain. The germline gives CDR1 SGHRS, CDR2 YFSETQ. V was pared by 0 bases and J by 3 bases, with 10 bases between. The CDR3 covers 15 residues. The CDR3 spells CASSLAEKGGNTIYF. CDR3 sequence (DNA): TGCGCCAGCAGCTTGGCCGAGAAGGGTGGAAACACCATATATTTT.

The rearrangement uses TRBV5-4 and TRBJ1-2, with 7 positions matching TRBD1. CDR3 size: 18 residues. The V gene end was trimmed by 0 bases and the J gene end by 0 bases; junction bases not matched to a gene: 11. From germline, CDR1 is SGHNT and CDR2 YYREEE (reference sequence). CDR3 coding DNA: TGTGCCAGCAGCTTGGAACCGACAGGGATTACAACTAACTATGGCTACACCTTC. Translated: CASSLEPTGITTNYGYTF.

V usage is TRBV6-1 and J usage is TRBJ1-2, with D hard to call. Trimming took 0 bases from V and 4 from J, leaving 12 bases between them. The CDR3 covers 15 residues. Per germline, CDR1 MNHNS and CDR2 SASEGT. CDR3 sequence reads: CASSEALRGFYGYTF. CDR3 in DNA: TGTGCCAGCAGTGAAGCGTTGAGAGGGTTCTATGGCTACACCTTC.

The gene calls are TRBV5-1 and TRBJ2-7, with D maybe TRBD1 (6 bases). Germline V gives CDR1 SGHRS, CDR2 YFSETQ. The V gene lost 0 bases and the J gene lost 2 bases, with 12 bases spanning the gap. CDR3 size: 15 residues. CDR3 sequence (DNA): TGCGCCAGCAGCTTGGCTGGGGGCTCAGCCTACGAGCAGTACTTC. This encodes CASSLAGGSAYEQYF.

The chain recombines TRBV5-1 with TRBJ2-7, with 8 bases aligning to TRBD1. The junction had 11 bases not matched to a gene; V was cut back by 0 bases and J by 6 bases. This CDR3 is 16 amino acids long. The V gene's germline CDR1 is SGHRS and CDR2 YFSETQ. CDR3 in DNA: TGCGCCAGCAGCTTGGCTCCCCTGGACAGGGTGAGCGAGCAGTACTTC. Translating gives CASSLAPLDRVSEQYF.

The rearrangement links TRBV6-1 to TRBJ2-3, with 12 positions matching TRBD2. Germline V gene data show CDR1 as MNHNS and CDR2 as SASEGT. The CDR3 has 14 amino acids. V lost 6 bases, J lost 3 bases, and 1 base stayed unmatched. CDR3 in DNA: TGTGCCAGCAGAGGACTAGCGGGGACAGATACGCAGTATTTT. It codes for CASRGLAGTDTQYF.

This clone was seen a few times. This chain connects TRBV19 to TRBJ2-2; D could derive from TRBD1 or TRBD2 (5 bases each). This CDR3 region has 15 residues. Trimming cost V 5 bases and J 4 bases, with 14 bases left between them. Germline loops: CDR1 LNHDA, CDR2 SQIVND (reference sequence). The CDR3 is CASSARDRRTGELFF. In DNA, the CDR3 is TGTGCCAGTAGTGCCCGGGACCGACGCACCGGGGAGCTGTTTTTT. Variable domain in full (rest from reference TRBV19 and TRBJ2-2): DGGITQSPKYLFRKEGQNVTLSCEQNLNHDAMYWYRQDPGQGLRLIYYSQIVNDFQKGDIAEGYSVSREKKESFPLTVTSAQKNPTAFYLCASSARDRRTGELFFGEGSRLTVL.

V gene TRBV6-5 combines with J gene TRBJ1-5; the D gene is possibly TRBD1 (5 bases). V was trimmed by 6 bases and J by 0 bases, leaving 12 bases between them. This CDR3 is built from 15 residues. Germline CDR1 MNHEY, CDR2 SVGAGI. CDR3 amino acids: CASRITGLSNQPQHF. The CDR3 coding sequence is TGTGCCAGCAGGATCACGGGGCTTAGCAATCAGCCCCAGCATTTT.

The CDR3 here is CASSLSGAATMGEEQFF. The CDR3 coding sequence is TGCGCCAGCAGCTTGAGTGGGGCGGCGACAATGGGGGAGGAGCAGTTCTTC. The chain is built from TRBV5-1 and TRBJ2-1; the D gene could be TRBD1 or TRBD2 (5 bases each). Trimming removed 1 base from V and 10 bases from J, with 24 bases in between. This CDR3 contains 17 residues. Looked up from germline, CDR1 is SGHRS and CDR2 is YFSETQ.

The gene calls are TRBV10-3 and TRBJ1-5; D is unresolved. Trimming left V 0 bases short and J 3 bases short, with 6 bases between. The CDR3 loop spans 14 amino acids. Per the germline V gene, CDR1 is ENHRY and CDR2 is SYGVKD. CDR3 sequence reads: CAISESGINQPQHF. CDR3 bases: TGTGCCATCAGTGAGTCCGGAATCAATCAGCCCCAGCATTTT.

CDR3 in amino acids: CASRPGTSVRGEAFF. The CDR3 nucleotides read TGTGCCAGCAGACCCGGGACGTCAGTCAGGGGTGAAGCTTTCTTT. The V gene is TRBV14, the J gene TRBJ1-1, with D possibly being TRBD1 (6 bases). The germline CDR1 and CDR2 sequences are SGHDN and FVKESK. V dropped 6 bases and J dropped 7 bases, with 21 bases sitting between them. This CDR3 is built from 15 residues.

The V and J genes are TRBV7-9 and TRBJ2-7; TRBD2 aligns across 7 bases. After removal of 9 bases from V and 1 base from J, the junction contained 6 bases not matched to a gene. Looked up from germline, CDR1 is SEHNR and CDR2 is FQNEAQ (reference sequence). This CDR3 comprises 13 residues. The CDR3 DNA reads TGTGCCAGAAGTGGGGGGGATTCCTACGAGCAGTACTTC. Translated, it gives CARSGGDSYEQYF. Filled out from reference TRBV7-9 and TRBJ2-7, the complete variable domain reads DTGVSQNPRHKITKRGQNVTFRCDPISEHNRLYWYRQTLGQGPEFLTYFQNEAQLEKSRLLSDRFSAERPKGSFSTLEIQRTEQGDSAMYLCARSGGDSYEQYFGPGTRLTVT.

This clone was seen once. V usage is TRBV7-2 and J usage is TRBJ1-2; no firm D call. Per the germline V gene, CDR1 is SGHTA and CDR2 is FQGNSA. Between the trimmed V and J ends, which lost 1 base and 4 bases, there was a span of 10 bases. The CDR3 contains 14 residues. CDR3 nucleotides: TGTGCCAGCAGCTTAGATCAGCAGGTCTATGGCTACACCTTC. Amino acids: CASSLDQQVYGYTF. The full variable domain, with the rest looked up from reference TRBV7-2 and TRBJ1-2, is GAGVSQSPSNKVTEKGKDVELRCDPISGHTALYWYRQSLGQGLEFLIYFQGNSAPDKSGLPSDRFSAERTGGSVSTLTIQRTQQEDSAVYLCASSLDQQVYGYTFGSGTRLTVV.

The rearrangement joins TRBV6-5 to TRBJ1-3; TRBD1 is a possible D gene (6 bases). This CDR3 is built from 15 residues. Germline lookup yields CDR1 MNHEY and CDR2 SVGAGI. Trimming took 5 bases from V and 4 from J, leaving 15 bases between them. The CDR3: CASSVQGFKGNTIYF. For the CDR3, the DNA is TGTGCCAGCAGTGTACAGGGTTTCAAAGGAAACACCATATATTTT.